This is a list of T cell receptor beta chains from one sample in a study of T cells after yellow fever vaccination. TCRdb itself ran the 5' RACE reads through MiXCR, one entry per CDR3 protein. Here the sample spans a few hundred thousand distinct CDR3 sequences, 10% to 15% being singletons. Sequenced material: CD4+ T cells sorted from PBMCs, taken 45 days after the yellow fever booster vaccination. The origin of the receptors is a man younger than 40 who received the YFV17D yellow fever vaccine. CDR3s include the opening cysteine and the closing phenylalanine or tryptophan. A D gene is named only where the DNA matches it firmly. A clone size is listed for some rows: how often the clone was seen (once, few, many), or a class if it is expanded.

V gene	J gene	D gene	clone size	CDR3 protein	CDR3 DNA
TRBV18	TRBJ2-7	.	few	CASSPPNYEQYF	TGTGCCAGCTCACCGCCGAACTACGAGCAGTACTTC
TRBV27	TRBJ2-7	TRBD2	.	CASSFGTSGSRGTYEQYF	TGTGCCAGCAGTTTCGGGACTAGCGGGAGTCGGGGAACCTACGAGCAGTACTTC
TRBV7-2	TRBJ2-4	.	.	CASSFQVAKNIQYF	TGTGCCAGCAGCTTCCAAGTAGCCAAAAACATTCAGTACTTC
TRBV5-1	TRBJ2-3	TRBD1	many	CASSLGDRDTDTQYF	TGCGCCAGCAGCTTGGGGGACAGGGACACAGATACGCAGTATTTT
TRBV20-1	TRBJ2-1	.	few	CSAAAQFSPREQFF	TGCAGTGCTGCCGCGCAGTTTAGCCCTCGGGAGCAGTTCTTC
TRBV12-3/TRBV12-4	TRBJ2-1	TRBD1	.	CASTPGQGYNEQFF	TGTGCCAGCACCCCGGGACAGGGTTACAATGAGCAGTTCTTC
TRBV20-1	TRBJ1-1	.	few	CSAKPGSTEAFF	TGCAGTGCTAAGCCGGGAAGCACTGAAGCTTTCTTT
TRBV11-2	TRBJ2-2	.	few	CASRGATTGELFF	TGTGCCAGCCGAGGGGCTACCACCGGGGAGCTGTTTTTT
TRBV7-9	TRBJ2-2	TRBD1	few	CASSLAATGTTGELFF	TGTGCCAGCAGCTTAGCAGCGACAGGGACAACCGGGGAGCTGTTTTTT
TRBV19	TRBJ2-1	.	many	CASSESFHSYNEQFF	TGTGCCAGTAGTGAATCCTTCCACTCCTACAATGAGCAGTTCTTC
TRBV4-2	TRBJ2-5	.	few	CASSTQDAETQYF	TGTGCCAGCAGCACTCAGGACGCGGAGACCCAGTACTTC
TRBV10-2	TRBJ2-3	TRBD2	.	CASTRSASGVTDTQYF	TGCGCCAGCACCAGGTCGGCTAGCGGGGTCACAGATACGCAGTATTTT
TRBV20-1	TRBJ2-2	.	few	CSALGRNTGELFF	TGCAGTGCATTAGGAAGGAACACCGGGGAGCTGTTTTTT
TRBV11-2	TRBJ2-7	.	many	CASSLDSIYEQYF	TGTGCCAGCAGCTTAGATTCCATCTACGAGCAGTACTTC
TRBV9	TRBJ2-7	TRBD1	few	CASSHGTGDYEQYF	TGTGCCAGCAGCCATGGGACAGGGGACTACGAGCAGTACTTC
TRBV7-2	TRBJ2-7	.	.	CASSLSGVYEQYF	TGTGCCAGCAGCCTTAGCGGTGTCTACGAGCAGTACTTC
TRBV7-2	TRBJ2-7	.	few	CASSLGNRYFTTYEQYF	TGTGCCAGCAGCTTAGGGAACAGATATTTTACTACCTACGAGCAGTACTTC
TRBV5-4	TRBJ2-7	TRBD2	.	CASSLGGLAGRGYEQYF	TGTGCCAGCAGCTTGGGAGGACTAGCGGGACGGGGCTACGAGCAGTACTTC
TRBV4-3	TRBJ2-1	.	few	CASSQEEGNEQFF	TGCGCCAGCAGCCAAGAAGAGGGGAATGAGCAGTTCTTC
TRBV20-1	TRBJ2-3	.	few	CSARLVTSTDTQYF	TGCAGTGCTAGACTAGTTACTAGCACAGATACGCAGTATTTT
TRBV7-6	TRBJ2-3	TRBD1	many	CASSQDRGTDTQYF	TGTGCCAGCAGCCAGGACAGGGGCACAGATACGCAGTATTTT
TRBV10-3	TRBJ2-1	.	once	CAISEQGAGVEEQFF	TGTGCCATCAGTGAGCAGGGGGCGGGAGTCGAGGAGCAGTTCTTC
TRBV12-3/TRBV12-4	TRBJ2-1	.	.	CASSLQYGNEQFF	TGTGCCAGCAGTTTACAATACGGGAATGAGCAGTTCTTC
TRBV7-2	TRBJ2-7	TRBD2	.	CASSLVGLAGGYEQYF	TGTGCCAGCAGCTTAGTGGGACTAGCGGGAGGCTACGAGCAGTACTTC
TRBV9	TRBJ2-5	.	once	CASSPGRWVSAQETQYF	TGTGCCAGCAGCCCGGGACGATGGGTTAGCGCCCAAGAGACCCAGTACTTC
TRBV29-1	TRBJ2-4	.	.	CSAQLGVGNIQYF	TGCAGCGCTCAATTGGGGGTCGGCAACATTCAGTACTTC
TRBV14	TRBJ2-7	TRBD2	.	CASSQLTSGPYEQYF	TGTGCCAGCAGCCAACTGACTAGCGGACCCTACGAGCAGTACTTC